The subject of this entry is one T cell receptor (beta chain). The target antigen is unknown. This entry belongs to a study of cytomegalovirus exposure and HLA in healthy donors. Turning to the study itself: A prior study identified some 100 million unique TCR beta sequences from about 200 million T cells.

Study-wide results and caveats: One cluster of highly shared sequence variants probably arose as a sequencing artifact. In a later analysis, around 18,000 TCR beta sequences were associated with HLA alleles at 0.05 false discovery rate. Sequencing depth across donors, presence/absence analyses assumed, was roughly uniform.

Use of 60 Vbeta and 13 Jbeta primers characterized the PCR. Using immunoSEQ multiplex PCR, the repertoire was profiled, and TCRdb retains in-frame clones only, with some absent. The specimen's table records tens of thousands of clones. Deletions cut 4 bases from V and 2 bases from J, with 16 bases between. The CDR3 spans 16 residues. Looked up from germline, CDR1 is WNHNN and CDR2 is SYGVQD (reference sequence). The clonotype originates from a woman in her 30s in good health and CMV-seropositive. The chain has TRBV10-1 and TRBJ2-3, with a tentative D call TRBD2 (7 bases). Sequencing used PBMCs. The DNA of the CDR3 is TGCGCCAGCAGTGGGGGGGATCGGGGGGCCACAGATACGCAGTATTTT. This sequence encodes CASSGGDRGATDTQYF.